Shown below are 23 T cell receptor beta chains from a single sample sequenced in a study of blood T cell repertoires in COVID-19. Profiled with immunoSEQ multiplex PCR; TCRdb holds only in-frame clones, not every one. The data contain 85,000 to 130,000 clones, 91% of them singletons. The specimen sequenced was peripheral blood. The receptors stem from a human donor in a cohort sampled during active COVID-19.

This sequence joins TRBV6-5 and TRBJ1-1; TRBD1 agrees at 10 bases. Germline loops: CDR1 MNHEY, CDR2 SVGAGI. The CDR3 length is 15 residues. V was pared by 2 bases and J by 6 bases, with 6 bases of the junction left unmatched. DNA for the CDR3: TGTGCCAGCAGTTACGACAGGGGGCGCGAGGCTGAAGCTTTCTTT. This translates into CASSYDRGREAEAFF.

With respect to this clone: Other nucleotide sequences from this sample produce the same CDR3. The CDR3 loop is CASSEAGTGLNTEAFF. The CDR3 bases are TGTGCCAGCAGTGAAGCGGGGACAGGGTTAAACACTGAAGCTTTCTTT. The V call is TRBV2, the J call TRBJ1-1; 9 bases match TRBD1. Germline lookup yields CDR1 SNHLY and CDR2 FYNNEI. The CDR3 has 16 amino acids. J gave up 2 bases and V 0 bases, and 4 bases lay outside the gene matches.

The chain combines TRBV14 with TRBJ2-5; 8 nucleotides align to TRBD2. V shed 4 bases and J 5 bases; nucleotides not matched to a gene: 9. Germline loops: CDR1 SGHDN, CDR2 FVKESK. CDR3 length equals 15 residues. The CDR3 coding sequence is TGTGCCAGCAGCCCGGGGACTAGATATGGGGAGACCCAGTACTTC. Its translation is CASSPGTRYGETQYF.

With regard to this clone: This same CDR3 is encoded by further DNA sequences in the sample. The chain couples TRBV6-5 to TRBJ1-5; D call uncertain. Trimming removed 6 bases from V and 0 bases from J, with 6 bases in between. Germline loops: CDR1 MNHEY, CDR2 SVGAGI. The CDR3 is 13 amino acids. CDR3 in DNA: TGTGCCAGCAGGGGAGCTAGCAATCAGCCCCAGCATTTT. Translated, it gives CASRGASNQPQHF.

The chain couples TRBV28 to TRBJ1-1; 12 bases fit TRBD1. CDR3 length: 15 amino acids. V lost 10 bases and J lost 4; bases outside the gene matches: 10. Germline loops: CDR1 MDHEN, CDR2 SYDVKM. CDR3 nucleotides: TGTGCCACCATTGGGACAGGGGGCCGGGGCACTGAAGCTTTCTTT. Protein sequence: CATIGTGGRGTEAFF. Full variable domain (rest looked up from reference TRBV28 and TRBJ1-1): DVKVTQSSRYLVKRTGEKVFLECVQDMDHENMFWYRQDPGLGLRLIYFSYDVKMKEKGDIPEGYSVSREKKERFSLILESASTNQTSMYLCATIGTGGRGTEAFFGQGTRLTVV.

The CDR3 DNA reads TGTGCCAGCAGCTCTAAACTAGCGGGAGTAAACATTCAGTACTTC. It specifies CASSSKLAGVNIQYF. This chain connects TRBV7-9 to TRBJ2-4, with 11 positions matching TRBD2. The CDR3 covers 15 residues. CDR1 is SEHNR, CDR2 FQNEAQ, per germline (reference sequence). The V gene end was trimmed by 4 bases and the J gene end by 6 bases; junction bases not matched to a gene: 5.

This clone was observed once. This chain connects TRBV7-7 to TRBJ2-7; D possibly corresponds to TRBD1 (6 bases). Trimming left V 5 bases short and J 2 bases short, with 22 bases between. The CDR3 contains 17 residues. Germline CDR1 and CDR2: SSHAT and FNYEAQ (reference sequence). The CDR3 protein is CASSTRTATPSPYEQYF. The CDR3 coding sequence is TGTGCCAGCAGCACTCGGACAGCTACCCCTTCCCCCTACGAGCAGTACTTC.

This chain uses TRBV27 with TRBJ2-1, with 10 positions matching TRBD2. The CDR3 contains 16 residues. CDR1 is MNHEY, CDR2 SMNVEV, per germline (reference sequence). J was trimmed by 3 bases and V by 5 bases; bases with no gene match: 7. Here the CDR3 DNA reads TGTGCCAGCAGTCAGCCCGGGACTAGCGTCTACAATGAGCAGTTCTTC. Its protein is CASSQPGTSVYNEQFF.

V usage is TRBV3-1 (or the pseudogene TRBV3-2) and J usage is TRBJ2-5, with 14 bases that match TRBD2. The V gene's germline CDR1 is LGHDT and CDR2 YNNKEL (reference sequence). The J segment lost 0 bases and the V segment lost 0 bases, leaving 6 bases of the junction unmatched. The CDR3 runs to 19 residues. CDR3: CASSQESRTSGGYQETQYF. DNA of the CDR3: TGTGCCAGCAGCCAAGAAAGTAGGACTAGCGGGGGGTACCAAGAGACCCAGTACTTC.

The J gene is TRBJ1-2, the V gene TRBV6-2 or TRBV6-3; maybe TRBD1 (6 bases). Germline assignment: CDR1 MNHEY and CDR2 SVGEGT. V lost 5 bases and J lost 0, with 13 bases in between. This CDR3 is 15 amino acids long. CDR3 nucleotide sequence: TGTGCCAGCAGTCAAGGGACATTTACTAACTATGGCTACACCTTC. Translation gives CASSQGTFTNYGYTF.

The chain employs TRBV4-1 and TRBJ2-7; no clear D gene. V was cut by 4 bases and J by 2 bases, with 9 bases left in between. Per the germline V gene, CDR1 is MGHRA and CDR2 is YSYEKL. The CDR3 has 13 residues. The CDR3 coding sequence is TGCGCCAGCAGCCGAGGCCCTACCTACGAGCAGTACTTC. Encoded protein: CASSRGPTYEQYF.

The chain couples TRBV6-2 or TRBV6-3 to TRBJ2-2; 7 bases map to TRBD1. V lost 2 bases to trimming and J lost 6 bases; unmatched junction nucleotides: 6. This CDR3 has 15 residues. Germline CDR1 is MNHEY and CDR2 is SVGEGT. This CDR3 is CASSYAPGGPGELFF. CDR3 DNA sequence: TGTGCCAGCAGTTACGCCCCAGGGGGACCCGGGGAGCTGTTTTTT.

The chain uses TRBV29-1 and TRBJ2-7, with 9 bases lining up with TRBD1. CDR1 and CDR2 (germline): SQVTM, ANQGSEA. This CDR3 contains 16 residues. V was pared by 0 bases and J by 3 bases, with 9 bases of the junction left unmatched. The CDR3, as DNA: TGCAGCGTTGAAGATCAAAGACAGGGGGGCCTCTACGAGCAGTACTTC. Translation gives CSVEDQRQGGLYEQYF.

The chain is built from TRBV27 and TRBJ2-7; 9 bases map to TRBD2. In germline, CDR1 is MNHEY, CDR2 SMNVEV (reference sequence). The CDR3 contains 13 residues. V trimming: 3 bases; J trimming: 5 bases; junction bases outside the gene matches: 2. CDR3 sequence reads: CASSFSGSHEQYF. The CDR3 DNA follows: TGTGCCAGCAGTTTTAGCGGGAGCCACGAGCAGTACTTC.

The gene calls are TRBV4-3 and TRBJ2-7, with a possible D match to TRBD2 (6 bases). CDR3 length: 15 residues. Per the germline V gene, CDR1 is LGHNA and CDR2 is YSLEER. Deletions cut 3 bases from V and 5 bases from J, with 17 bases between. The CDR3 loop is CASSQGYFTSNEQYF. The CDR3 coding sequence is TGCGCCAGCAGCCAGGGGTACTTCACTAGCAACGAGCAGTACTTC.

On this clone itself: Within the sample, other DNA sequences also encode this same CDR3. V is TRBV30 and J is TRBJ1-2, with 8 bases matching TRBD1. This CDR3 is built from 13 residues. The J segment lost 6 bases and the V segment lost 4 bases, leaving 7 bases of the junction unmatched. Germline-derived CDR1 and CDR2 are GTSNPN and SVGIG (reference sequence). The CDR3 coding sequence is TGTGCCTGGATCCTAGGACAGGGAAATGGCTACACCTTC. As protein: CAWILGQGNGYTF.

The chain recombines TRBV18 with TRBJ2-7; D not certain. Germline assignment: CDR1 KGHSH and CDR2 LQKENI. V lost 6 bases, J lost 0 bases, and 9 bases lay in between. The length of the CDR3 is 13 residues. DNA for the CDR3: TGTGCCAGCTCTCAACAGACCTCCTACGAGCAGTACTTC. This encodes CASSQQTSYEQYF.

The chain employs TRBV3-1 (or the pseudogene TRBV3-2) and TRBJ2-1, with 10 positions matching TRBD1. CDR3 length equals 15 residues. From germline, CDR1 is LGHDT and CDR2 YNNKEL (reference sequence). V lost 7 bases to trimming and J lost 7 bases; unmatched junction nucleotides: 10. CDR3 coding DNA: TGTGCCAGCATGAACGCGGGGACAGGGGCAAATGAGCAGTTCTTC. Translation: CASMNAGTGANEQFF.

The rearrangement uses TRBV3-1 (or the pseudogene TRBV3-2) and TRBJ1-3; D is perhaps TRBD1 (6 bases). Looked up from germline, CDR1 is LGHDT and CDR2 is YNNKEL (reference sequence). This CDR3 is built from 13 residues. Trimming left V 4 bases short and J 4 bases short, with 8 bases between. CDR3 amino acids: CASSLGQGNTIYF. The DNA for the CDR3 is TGTGCCAGCAGCCTTGGACAGGGAAACACCATATATTTT.

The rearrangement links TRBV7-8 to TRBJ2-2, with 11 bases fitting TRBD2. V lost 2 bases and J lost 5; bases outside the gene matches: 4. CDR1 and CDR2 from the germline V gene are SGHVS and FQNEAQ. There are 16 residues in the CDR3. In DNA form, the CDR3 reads TGTGCCAGCAGCTTACTTAGCGGGGGGGCGACCGGGGAGCTGTTTTTT. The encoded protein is CASSLLSGGATGELFF.

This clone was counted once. The CDR3 sequence: CASSILVRSYNEQFF. The CDR3 nucleotides are TGTGCCAGTAGTATCCTGGTTCGGTCCTACAATGAGCAGTTCTTC. J is TRBJ2-1 and V is TRBV19; no clear D gene. V was shortened by 3 bases and J by 1 base, with 10 bases between the two germline ends. This CDR3 region has 15 residues. Germline lookup yields CDR1 LNHDA and CDR2 SQIVND (reference sequence).

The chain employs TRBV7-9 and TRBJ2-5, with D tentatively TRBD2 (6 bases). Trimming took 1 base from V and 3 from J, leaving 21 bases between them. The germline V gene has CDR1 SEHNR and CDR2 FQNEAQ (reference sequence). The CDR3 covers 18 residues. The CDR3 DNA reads TGTGCCAGCAGCTTAGGTTCGCGGGCGGGGCCCGACAAAGAGACCCAGTACTTC. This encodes CASSLGSRAGPDKETQYF.

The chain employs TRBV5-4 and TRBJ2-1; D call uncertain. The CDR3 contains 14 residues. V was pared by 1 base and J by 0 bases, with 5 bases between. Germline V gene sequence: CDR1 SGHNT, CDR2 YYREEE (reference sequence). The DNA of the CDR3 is TGTGCCAGCAGCTTGTCCAGCTCCTACAATGAGCAGTTCTTC. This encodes CASSLSSSYNEQFF.